The T cell receptor (beta chain) under discussion was sequenced for a study of T cells after yellow fever vaccination. As for the study in general: The fractions with low cell numbers were processed using SMART-Seq v4 Ultra Low Input. Study observations and caveats: Though weaker, the secondary response peaked faster, on day 5 versus 15. Booster sampling recovered most clones from primary vaccination (nearly 98% CD4, 88% CD8). Only a minor proportion of clonotypes was detected across both CD4 and CD8 compartments.

TCRdb redid the calling of the 5' RACE reads with MiXCR, one entry per CDR3 protein. The sample holds 95,000 to 150,000 distinct CDR3 sequences; roughly 9% are singletons and the top ten take 30% to 50%. V lost 1 base and J 3 bases, leaving 16 bases between the germline ends. The V gene's germline CDR1 is DFQATT and CDR2 SNEGSKA (reference sequence). This CDR3 has 15 amino acids. This clonotype came up a few times. Antigen unknown. The TCR was taken from a man younger than 35 who received the YFV17D yellow fever vaccine. Sequenced here: CD8+ T cells sorted from PBMCs, sampled on the day of the yellow fever booster vaccination. The chain links TRBV20-1 to TRBJ2-7; perhaps D is TRBD1 or TRBD2 (5 bases each). CDR3 bases: TGCAGTGCTAGAGGGTTGGTGGGACGGCACTACGAGCAGTACTTC. It translates to CSARGLVGRHYEQYF.